The rows below give T cell receptor beta chains drawn from one sample of a study of vaccination effects on CD4 cells after COVID-19. Assay used: immunoSEQ multiplex PCR; TCRdb lists only in-frame clones, some missing. The sample yields around 50,000 clones, more than 65% seen once. For these receptors, no antigen is known. The sample here was CD4+ T cells from PBMCs cultured with HIV peptides, taken before COVID-19 vaccination. All receptors derive from a human donor who had a prior SARS-CoV-2 infection. Each CDR3 is given with its conserved first and last residue. Each record gives: CDR3 DNA, CDR3 protein, V gene, D gene, clone size, J gene. The D gene is left open where the match is weak. Clone size is stated in some rows and not others, as once, few, many or a class when expanded.

DNA: TGTGCCAGCAGTGATACCGGGGGGAAGTCCTACGAGCAGTACTTC; CDR3: CASSDTGGKSYEQYF; V: TRBV2; D: TRBD2; size: few; J: TRBJ2-7
DNA: TGTGCCAGCAGCTTGCGGGCGGGGGAGAATAATTCACCCCTCCACTTT; CDR3: CASSLRAGENNSPLHF; V: TRBV5-4; D: .; size: few; J: TRBJ1-6
DNA: TGTGCCAGTAGTATAGATTGGGGGGCTCAAGAGACCCAGTACTTC; CDR3: CASSIDWGAQETQYF; V: TRBV19; D: .; size: .; J: TRBJ2-5
DNA: TGTGCCAGCAGCTTAGAAGGAGTAGGGGGTCATGGCTACACCTTC; CDR3: CASSLEGVGGHGYTF; V: TRBV7-2; D: .; size: .; J: TRBJ1-2
DNA: TGTGCCAGCAGCGCAACAGGGGCCTTAGGGGCCAACGTCCTGACTTTC; CDR3: CASSATGALGANVLTF; V: TRBV9; D: TRBD1; size: .; J: TRBJ2-6
DNA: TGTGCCAGCAGCTCGCCCCGGGAAAAACTGTTTTTT; CDR3: CASSSPREKLFF; V: TRBV5-4; D: .; size: .; J: TRBJ1-4
DNA: TGTGCCAGCAGTTACCCAAGCGGGAGTCTTGGAGATACGCAGTATTTT; CDR3: CASSYPSGSLGDTQYF; V: TRBV6-2/TRBV6-3; D: TRBD2; size: .; J: TRBJ2-3
DNA: TGTGCCAGCAGCCAGCGACAGGACGCTAACTATGGCTACACCTTC; CDR3: CASSQRQDANYGYTF; V: TRBV7-9; D: .; size: .; J: TRBJ1-2
DNA: TGTGCCAGCAGCGCCGCCGGGGGGTGGGTCCTTCCCCCTACCTACGAGCAGTACTTC; CDR3: CASSAAGGWVLPPTYEQYF; V: TRBV7-6; D: TRBD2; size: .; J: TRBJ2-7
DNA: TGTGCCAGCAGCCAACAACAGGGTTCCGAGACCCAGTACTTC; CDR3: CASSQQQGSETQYF; V: TRBV3-1/TRBV3-2; D: .; size: .; J: TRBJ2-5
DNA: TGTGCCAGTAGTCCCGGGGACAGGGGGCAGGGTCAGCCCCAGCATTTT; CDR3: CASSPGDRGQGQPQHF; V: TRBV19; D: TRBD1; size: few; J: TRBJ1-5
DNA: TGTGCCAGCAGCACCCCAGGGGCTAACTATGGCTACACCTTC; CDR3: CASSTPGANYGYTF; V: TRBV7-9; D: .; size: .; J: TRBJ1-2
DNA: TGTGCCAGCAGTCCGGTGGGGAGTTCTAACTATGGCTACACCTTC; CDR3: CASSPVGSSNYGYTF; V: TRBV5-4; D: .; size: .; J: TRBJ1-2
DNA: TGTGCCTGGTCCAGGCTAGCGGCCTCCTACGAGCAGTACTTC; CDR3: CAWSRLAASYEQYF; V: TRBV30; D: TRBD2; size: .; J: TRBJ2-7
DNA: TGTGCCAGCAGCGTAAAGGAAAGCACAGATACGCAGTATTTT; CDR3: CASSVKESTDTQYF; V: TRBV9; D: .; size: .; J: TRBJ2-3
DNA: TGTGCCATCTCCCTTTCAGGGGGACTATTCGGTTCACCCCTCCACTTT; CDR3: CAISLSGGLFGSPLHF; V: TRBV10-3; D: TRBD1; size: few; J: TRBJ1-6
DNA: TGTGCCAGCAGCCGTAGCGGGGGGCCCTACGAGCAGTACTTC; CDR3: CASSRSGGPYEQYF; V: TRBV3-1/TRBV3-2; D: TRBD2; size: .; J: TRBJ2-7
DNA: TGTGCCAGCAGTGCGGACGCCAACACCGGGGAGCTGTTTTTT; CDR3: CASSADANTGELFF; V: TRBV2; D: .; size: once; J: TRBJ2-2
DNA: TGTGCCAGCAGCACGACAGGGGGTGACACTGAAGCTTTCTTT; CDR3: CASSTTGGDTEAFF; V: TRBV7-3; D: TRBD1; size: .; J: TRBJ1-1
DNA: TGTGCCAGCAGTTCCGACAAGCCGTCCTACAATGAGCAGTTCTTC; CDR3: CASSSDKPSYNEQFF; V: TRBV27; D: .; size: .; J: TRBJ2-1
DNA: TGTGCCAGCACGAAGGAGGGGGTGGGCACTGAAGCTTTCTTT; CDR3: CASTKEGVGTEAFF; V: TRBV6-5; D: .; size: .; J: TRBJ1-1
DNA: TGTGCCAGCAGCCCGGGACAGAGCACAGATACGCAGTATTTT; CDR3: CASSPGQSTDTQYF; V: TRBV11-3; D: TRBD1; size: .; J: TRBJ2-3
DNA: TGTGCCAGTGGGGGGACTCCCGAGGGTAGCTATGGCTACACCTTC; CDR3: CASGGTPEGSYGYTF; V: TRBV19; D: .; size: .; J: TRBJ1-2
DNA: TGTGCCAGTAGTATGGAAAGTCGGGCCGGTAATTCACCCCTCCACTTT; CDR3: CASSMESRAGNSPLHF; V: TRBV19; D: .; size: .; J: TRBJ1-6
DNA: TGTGCCACCAGCAGAGTGTATCAGGGGCCCTATGGCTACACCTTC; CDR3: CATSRVYQGPYGYTF; V: TRBV15; D: .; size: few; J: TRBJ1-2
DNA: TGTGCCAGCAGTGACAGGGTTCGTGGCTACACCTTC; CDR3: CASSDRVRGYTF; V: TRBV6-1; D: .; size: .; J: TRBJ1-2
DNA: TGTGCCAGCAGTGGTCAGATCGGGTCAGGTAATCAGCCCCAGCATTTT; CDR3: CASSGQIGSGNQPQHF; V: TRBV6-1; D: .; size: .; J: TRBJ1-5
DNA: TGTGCCAGCAGTTCCTCAAGACTAGCGGGAGGGTTGAGAGATACGCAGTATTTT; CDR3: CASSSSRLAGGLRDTQYF; V: TRBV6-2/TRBV6-3; D: TRBD2; size: once; J: TRBJ2-3
DNA: TGTGCCACCAGTGATCCGGGACAGGGAGACCACGAGCAGTACTTC; CDR3: CATSDPGQGDHEQYF; V: TRBV24-1; D: TRBD1; size: .; J: TRBJ2-7
DNA: TGTGCCAGCTCACCCCGCTCGACAGGAGGGGGTGATACGCAGTATTTT; CDR3: CASSPRSTGGGDTQYF; V: TRBV18; D: .; size: .; J: TRBJ2-3
DNA: TGTGCCAGCATTCGGACCCGAGTCAACAATGAGCAGTTCTTC; CDR3: CASIRTRVNNEQFF; V: TRBV7-2; D: .; size: .; J: TRBJ2-1
DNA: TGTGCCAGCAGCTTAGAACTAGCGGGGGGGCCCCCCTACAATGAGCAGTTCTTC; CDR3: CASSLELAGGPPYNEQFF; V: TRBV7-6; D: TRBD2; size: .; J: TRBJ2-1
DNA: TGTGCCAGCAGCTTAGCAGGGAAGAATGAGCAGTTCTTC; CDR3: CASSLAGKNEQFF; V: TRBV7-2; D: .; size: once; J: TRBJ2-1
DNA: TGTGCCTGGAGTGTCTCCACCGGGGAGCTGTTTTTT; CDR3: CAWSVSTGELFF; V: TRBV30; D: .; size: .; J: TRBJ2-2
DNA: TGTGCCATCCAAGAGGGCATGGGAAACACCATATATTTT; CDR3: CAIQEGMGNTIYF; V: TRBV10-3; D: .; size: .; J: TRBJ1-3
DNA: TGTGCCAGCAGCTTAGAGACGGCTGACAGGGTAAATCAGCCCCAGCATTTT; CDR3: CASSLETADRVNQPQHF; V: TRBV7-9; D: TRBD1; size: once; J: TRBJ1-5